This TCR beta chain appears in the sequencing data of a study of blood T cell repertoires in COVID-19. Profiled with immunoSEQ multiplex PCR; TCRdb holds only in-frame clones, not every one. The table includes roughly 300,000 clones, around 87% detected once. This CDR3 contains 15 residues. V lost 8 bases to trimming and J lost 2 bases, with 18 bases between them. Germline CDR1 SNHLY, CDR2 FYNNEI. Specimen: peripheral blood. The V gene is TRBV2, the J gene TRBJ1-1; D may be TRBD1 (5 bases). This sequence originates from a woman between 35 and 50 years old who had recovered from COVID-19. CDR3 sequence: CASARMGEGNTEAFF. CDR3 coding DNA: TGTGCCAGCGCCCGAATGGGGGAGGGAAACACTGAAGCTTTCTTT.